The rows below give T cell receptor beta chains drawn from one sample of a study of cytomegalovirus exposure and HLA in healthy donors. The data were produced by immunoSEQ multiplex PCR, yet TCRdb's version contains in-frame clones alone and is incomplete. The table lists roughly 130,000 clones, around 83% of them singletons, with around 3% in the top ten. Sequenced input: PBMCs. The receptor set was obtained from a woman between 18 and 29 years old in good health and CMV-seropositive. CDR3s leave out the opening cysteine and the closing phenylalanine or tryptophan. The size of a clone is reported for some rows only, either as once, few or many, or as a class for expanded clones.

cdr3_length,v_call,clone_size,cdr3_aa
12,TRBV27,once,ASSLYRDADTQY
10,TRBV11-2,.,ASSLFDTEAF
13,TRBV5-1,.,ASSQTSGGTGELF
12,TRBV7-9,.,ASSLEQGAEGYT
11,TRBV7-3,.,ASSRLAQETQY
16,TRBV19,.,ASSKYPSLQGLDYGYT
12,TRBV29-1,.,SVAPSQGQETQY
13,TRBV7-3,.,ASSFTGLATDTQY
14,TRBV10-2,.,ASRPVAGGRSDTQY
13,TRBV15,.,ATSKDRGSGNTIY
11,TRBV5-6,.,ASSPLGGNTIY